These 10 T cell receptor beta chains share one sample of origin, sequenced in a study of early T cells in non-severe SARS-CoV-2 infection. TCRdb ran MiXCR on the 5' RACE reads and lists one entry per CDR3 protein. The sample comprises 75,000 to 90,000 distinct CDR3 sequences, 9.5% to 15% of which are singletons, and approximately 1% rests with the top ten. The specimen sequenced was whole blood. The source of these receptors is an adult who was a healthcare worker with PCR-confirmed SARS-CoV-2 infection or an uninfected control (not recorded which).

As regards this clonotype: Germline and junction disagree at one end, which may indicate a read error. This chain uses TRBV6-5 with TRBJ1-1, with D unresolved. Germline assignment: CDR1 MNHEY and CDR2 SVGAGI. The CDR3 sequence is 15 residues long. The CDR3 reads CASNSQRTVNTEAFF. The CDR3 DNA reads TGTGCCAGCAACTCTCAGAGGACGGTGAACACTGAAGCTTTCTTC.

This clonotype showed up just a few times. This chain connects TRBV20-1 to TRBJ2-2; D possibly corresponds to TRBD1 (5 bases). Trimming cost V 3 bases and J 1 base, with 6 bases left between them. Germline CDR1 is DFQATT and CDR2 is SNEGSKA (reference sequence). This CDR3 is 13 amino acids long. DNA of the CDR3: TGCAGTGCTAGTGACAGGAACACCGGGGAGCTGTTTTTT. Translated: CSASDRNTGELFF.

The chain recombines TRBV6-5 with TRBJ2-2, with 7 bases lining up with TRBD2. Germline-derived CDR1 and CDR2 are MNHEY and SVGAGI. The CDR3 covers 15 residues. Trimming cost V 6 bases and J 7 bases; bases outside gene matches: 11. The CDR3 DNA reads as TGTGCCAGCAGGTCGGGGGGTATTACTCTCGGGGAGCTGTTTTTT. The encoded protein is CASRSGGITLGELFF.

In this sample, this clonotype turned up many times. This chain joins TRBV28 and TRBJ1-3; 8 bases are a match to TRBD1. The CDR3 runs 15 residues. Germline assignment: CDR1 MDHEN and CDR2 SYDVKM. With 5 bases clipped from V and 3 bases from J, the junction kept 6 bases outside the gene matches. The CDR3 is CASSPPDRDGNTIYF. Written as DNA, the CDR3 is TGTGCCAGCAGTCCCCCGGACAGGGATGGAAACACCATATATTTT. Full variable domain (rest looked up from reference TRBV28 and TRBJ1-3): DVKVTQSSRYLVKRTGEKVFLECVQDMDHENMFWYRQDPGLGLRLIYFSYDVKMKEKGDIPEGYSVSREKKERFSLILESASTNQTSMYLCASSPPDRDGNTIYFGEGSWLTVV.

This clonotype was recorded many times. The V and J genes are TRBV5-1 and TRBJ2-1; 8 positions match TRBD2. Germline values: CDR1 SGHRS, CDR2 YFSETQ. CDR3 length: 17 amino acids. Trimming at V came to 0 bases and at J to 6 bases, leaving 11 bases not matched to a gene. CDR3 region: CASSLAKGAGVSNEQFF. The CDR3 DNA reads TGCGCCAGCAGCTTGGCCAAGGGAGCGGGAGTGTCCAATGAGCAGTTCTTC. Variable domain in full (rest from reference TRBV5-1 and TRBJ2-1): KAGVTQTPRYLIKTRGQQVTLSCSPISGHRSVSWYQQTPGQGLQFLFEYFSETQRNKGNFPGRFSGRQFSNSRSEMNVSTLELGDSALYLCASSLAKGAGVSNEQFFGPGTRLTVL.

There are many counts of this clonotype. The chain has TRBV12-3 or TRBV12-4 and TRBJ2-3; D not resolved. V lost 7 bases and J lost 2, with 22 bases in between. This CDR3 region has 17 residues. CDR3 amino acids: CASMLDELSPNTDTQYF. For the CDR3, the DNA is TGTGCCAGCATGCTGGATGAGCTATCACCCAACACAGATACGCAGTATTTT.

The genes are TRBV6-2 or TRBV6-3 and TRBJ1-2; TRBD1 matches at 7 bases. Germline assignment: CDR1 MNHEY and CDR2 SVGEGT. CDR3 size: 13 residues. V shed 6 bases, J shed 4 bases, and the junction held 5 bases outside the gene matches. CDR3 nucleotide sequence: TGTGCCAGCAGCCCCCAGGGGGGCTATGGCTACACCTTC. It is translated as CASSPQGGYGYTF.

As to this clonotype: At one boundary the junction diverges from the germline segment, which might be a read error. V usage is TRBV3-1 and J usage is TRBJ1-1; D remains unclear. Germline CDR1 LGHDT, CDR2 YNNKEL (reference sequence). The CDR3 covers 13 residues. Here the CDR3 reads CASSQGRSTEAYF. The CDR3 DNA sequence: TGTGCCAGCAGCCAAGGAAGAAGTACTGAAGCTTACTTT. The full variable domain, rest sourced from reference TRBV3-1 and TRBJ1-1, is DTAVSQTPKYLVTQMGNDKSIKCEQNLGHDTMYWYKQDSKKFLKIMFSYNNKELIINETVPNRFSPKSPDKAHLNLHINSLELGDSAVYFCASSQGRSTEAYFGQGTRLTVV.

This clonotype was recorded once. The V call is TRBV9, the J call TRBJ2-5, with 9 bases lining up with TRBD1. CDR1 is SGDLS, CDR2 YYNGEE, per germline. The CDR3 is 15 amino acids. V shed 1 base and J 4 bases; nucleotides not matched to a gene: 5. For the CDR3, the DNA is TGTGCCAGCAGCGTATCGGACAGGGGAGGAGAGACCCAGTACTTC. Encoded protein: CASSVSDRGGETQYF.

This clonotype was seen at least ten times. The rearrangement uses TRBV10-3 and TRBJ2-3, with D hard to call. V lost 6 bases to trimming and J lost 4 bases, with 11 bases between them. The CDR3 extends over 13 amino acids. Germline loops: CDR1 ENHRY, CDR2 SYGVKD. In DNA, the CDR3 is TGTGCCATCAGGGGTACGGCGGCAGATACGCAGTATTTT. This codes for CAIRGTAADTQYF.